This paragraph reports one TCR beta chain. The antigen is undetermined. With 6 bases clipped from V and 5 bases from J, the junction kept 9 bases outside the gene matches. Germline CDR1 MNHEY, CDR2 SVGAGI. The length of the CDR3 is 15 residues. Although they were nominally healthy when sampled, donors likely had unrecorded immune exposures. This sample was taken from a study of cytomegalovirus exposure and HLA in healthy donors. Study-level findings and limits: Rarity held for most TCR sequences, but there were some public TCRs that occurred in many donors. An analysis done earlier found most TCR beta V segments productive about 87% or about 30% of the time.

It was with 60 Vbeta and 13 Jbeta primers that the PCR ran. Profiled with immunoSEQ multiplex PCR; TCRdb holds only in-frame clones, not every one. The repertoire holds some 190,000 clones, 85% to 90% seen once, with roughly 1.3% in the top ten. This sequence was found in a man aged 25-45 years in good health and CMV-seronegative. The chain combines TRBV6-5 with TRBJ1-4; 7 positions agree with TRBD1. Specimen: PBMCs. The DNA for the CDR3 is TGTGCCAGCAGCCAGGCGACAGGGACGAATGAAAAACTGTTTTTT. This sequence encodes CASSQATGTNEKLFF.